The 27 T cell receptor beta chains below all came from one sample that was sequenced in a study of blood T cell repertoires in COVID-19. The data were produced by immunoSEQ multiplex PCR, yet TCRdb's version contains in-frame clones alone and is incomplete. In the table there are 34,000 or so clones, around 87% of which are singletons. The source material was peripheral blood. These receptors were taken from a man aged 50-60 years with active or convalescent COVID-19.

The chain is built from TRBV5-1 and TRBJ1-3; 10 bases agree with TRBD1. The J segment lost 7 bases and the V segment lost 0 bases, leaving 7 bases of the junction unmatched. Germline V CDR1 and CDR2: SGHRS, YFSETQ. The CDR3 has 16 residues. This CDR3 is CASSLVGSTGGNTIYF. The CDR3 coding sequence is TGCGCCAGCAGCTTGGTTGGGTCGACAGGGGGCAACACCATATATTTT.

The chain recombines TRBV19 with TRBJ2-2; D possibly corresponds to TRBD2 (6 bases). CDR1 and CDR2 (germline): LNHDA, SQIVND (reference sequence). The ends were cut back, 6 bases at V and 3 bases at J, with 8 bases in the middle. There are 13 residues in the CDR3. CDR3 amino acids: CASSRLDTGELFF. CDR3 DNA: TGTGCCAGTAGCCGACTAGACACCGGGGAGCTGTTTTTT.

The gene calls are TRBV5-1 and TRBJ2-5, with D possibly matching TRBD2 (5 bases). CDR1 and CDR2 (germline): SGHRS, YFSETQ. This CDR3 spans 17 amino acids. V gave up 0 bases and J gave up 2 bases, with 17 bases separating them. The CDR3 bases are TGCGCCAGCAGCTTGGAATCCACACGTACGGGACAAGAGACCCAGTACTTC. Encoded protein: CASSLESTRTGQETQYF.

The V gene is TRBV27, the J gene TRBJ2-3, with 14 bases matching TRBD2. J lost 3 bases, V lost 6 bases, and 17 bases had no gene match. The V gene's germline CDR1 is MNHEY and CDR2 SMNVEV (reference sequence). This CDR3 is 20 amino acids long. Here the CDR3 DNA reads TGTGCCAGCAGAACGTATGCGACTAGCGGGAGGGCCAGGTGGACAGATACGCAGTATTTT. Its protein product is CASRTYATSGRARWTDTQYF.

The chain combines TRBV7-3 with TRBJ2-1; 7 bases fit TRBD2. With 2 bases clipped from V and 6 bases from J, the junction kept 7 bases outside the gene matches. CDR3 length equals 15 residues. Germline V gene sequence: CDR1 SGHTA, CDR2 FQGTGA. The CDR3 nucleotides read TGTGCCAGCAGCTTAGGGTTAGCGGGTAGCAATGAGCAGTTCTTC. Its protein is CASSLGLAGSNEQFF.

This clone has a handful of counts. V usage is TRBV7-9 and J usage is TRBJ1-2; tentative D call: TRBD1 (5 bases). There are 14 residues in the CDR3. From germline, CDR1 is SEHNR and CDR2 FQNEAQ (reference sequence). V lost 4 bases and J lost 3, with 12 bases in between. DNA for the CDR3: TGTGCCAGCAGCTCCTTTGGGGGGTACTATGGCTACACCTTC. This translates into CASSSFGGYYGYTF.

The chain combines TRBV5-1 with TRBJ2-5, with unresolved D. Trimming pared 2 bases from V and 1 base from J, leaving 9 bases between. Looked up from germline, CDR1 is SGHRS and CDR2 is YFSETQ. This CDR3 comprises 14 residues. The CDR3 sequence is CASSFSAGQETQYF. The CDR3 bases are TGCGCCAGCAGCTTCTCGGCAGGCCAAGAGACCCAGTACTTC.

V and J are TRBV28 and TRBJ1-1; D is possibly TRBD1 (5 bases). The CDR3 loop spans 15 amino acids. The V gene's germline CDR1 is MDHEN and CDR2 SYDVKM. Trimming pared 6 bases from V and 1 base from J, leaving 15 bases between. CDR3 coding DNA: TGTGCCAGCAGCCGCACCGGGGGGGGGAACACTGAAGCTTTCTTT. Residues: CASSRTGGGNTEAFF.

The count of this clone is one. The V and J genes are TRBV6-6 and TRBJ2-7, with D possibly matching TRBD2 (5 bases). This CDR3 is 14 amino acids long. V was shortened by 2 bases and J by 0 bases, with 8 bases between the two germline ends. Germline CDR1 is MNHNY and CDR2 is SVGAGI (reference sequence). DNA for the CDR3: TGTGCCAGCAGTTACAAAACTAGCTCCTACGAGCAGTACTTC. This encodes CASSYKTSSYEQYF.

The genes are TRBV7-8 and TRBJ1-6; perhaps TRBD1 as D (6 bases). The CDR3 covers 17 residues. The germline gives CDR1 SGHVS, CDR2 FQNEAQ. Trimming stripped 5 bases from V and 15 bases from J, with 29 bases between. CDR3 in DNA: TGTGCCAGCAGCCAGGCCAACAGGGCCGACACTGGCCAGCTCCTCCACTTT. This translates into CASSQANRADTGQLLHF.

Written as DNA, the CDR3 is TGTGCCAGCAGTTTAACGTCGGGGACTGAAGCTTTCTTT. It yields the protein CASSLTSGTEAFF. V usage is TRBV6-6 and J usage is TRBJ1-1; the D is unclear. Trimming took off 4 bases at V and 5 bases at J, with 11 bases between the two ends. The CDR3 has 13 residues. CDR1 is MNHNY, CDR2 SVGAGI, per germline (reference sequence).

The rearrangement joins TRBV6-5 to TRBJ2-2; 15 bases map to TRBD2. Germline V gene data show CDR1 as MNHEY and CDR2 as SVGAGI. CDR3 length: 16 residues. Trimming took 4 bases from V and 4 from J; bases not matched to a gene: 1. The CDR3 loop reads CASSLGLAGGTGELFF. The CDR3 DNA is TGTGCCAGCAGTTTGGGACTAGCGGGAGGCACCGGGGAGCTGTTTTTT.

J is TRBJ2-1 and V is TRBV29-1, with 9 bases aligning to TRBD2. Germline values: CDR1 SQVTM, CDR2 ANQGSEA. The CDR3 length is 13 residues. V gave up 3 bases and J gave up 8 bases; unmatched junction bases: 5. CDR3 sequence (DNA): TGCAGCGTTGATCCTAGCGGGATGGATGAGCAGTTCTTC. Translated: CSVDPSGMDEQFF.

This rearrangement joins TRBV28 to TRBJ2-1; 16 nucleotides match TRBD2. The CDR3 is made up of 23 amino acids. With V trimmed by 3 bases and J by 3 bases, 20 bases remained unmatched. In germline, CDR1 is MDHEN, CDR2 SYDVKM. The CDR3 DNA reads TGTGCCAGCAGTTTTCCGGGACAGCCTACCGGGACTAGCGGGAGGGTTGACTACAATGAGCAGTTCTTC. As protein: CASSFPGQPTGTSGRVDYNEQFF.

The chain has TRBV6-5 and TRBJ2-1; D may be TRBD2 (5 bases). The CDR3 is made up of 14 amino acids. Germline V lookup: CDR1 MNHEY, CDR2 SVGAGI. Trimming stripped 8 bases from V and 7 bases from J, with 18 bases between. The CDR3, as DNA: TGTGCCAGCCGGGGAGCGGTCTTCGGGAATGAGCAGTTCTTC. Translated: CASRGAVFGNEQFF.

The chain joins TRBV5-1 to TRBJ2-7; 10 bases align to TRBD2. V dropped 3 bases and J dropped 0; count of bases not matched to a gene: 3. The CDR3 contains 15 residues. Germline V gene data show CDR1 as SGHRS and CDR2 as YFSETQ. The CDR3 loop is CASSSGLASSYEQYF. The CDR3 nucleotides read TGCGCCAGCAGCTCGGGACTAGCGAGCTCCTACGAGCAGTACTTC.

This chain connects TRBV15 to TRBJ1-4; unclear D gene. V was shortened by 1 base and J by 8 bases, with 8 bases between the two germline ends. The CDR3 sequence is 13 residues long. Germline CDR1 reads LNHNV; CDR2 reads YYDKDF (reference sequence). The CDR3 here is CATSRAKREKLFF. Here the CDR3 DNA reads TGTGCCACCAGCAGAGCAAAGAGAGAAAAACTGTTTTTT.

The chain carries TRBV28 and TRBJ1-6, with TRBD1 identical over 7 bases. The CDR3 length is 14 residues. J lost 6 bases, V lost 5 bases, and 4 bases had no gene match. The germline gives CDR1 MDHEN, CDR2 SYDVKM. This CDR3 reads CASSRDSSNSPLHF. Here the CDR3 DNA reads TGTGCCAGCAGTCGGGACAGCTCTAATTCACCCCTCCACTTT.

This clone was counted only a few times. This rearrangement joins TRBV28 to TRBJ1-2; 8 bases are shared with TRBD1. The trim removed 3 bases at V and 3 bases at J, leaving 12 bases unmatched. Germline V gene sequence: CDR1 MDHEN, CDR2 SYDVKM. The CDR3 length is 17 residues. The DNA of the CDR3 is TGTGCCAGCAGTTTCCCTGGACAGGGTGTAGCCTACTATGGCTACACCTTC. Its protein product is CASSFPGQGVAYYGYTF.

This clone was detected only a few times. The chain has TRBV7-9 and TRBJ1-5; D possibly corresponds to TRBD1 (6 bases). The CDR3 length is 14 residues. V was clipped by 3 bases and J by 4 bases, with 10 bases between them. The germline V gene encodes CDR1 SEHNR and CDR2 FQNEAQ (reference sequence). For the CDR3, the DNA is TGTGCCAGCAGCTTTGGGGGCTGGAATCAGCCCCAGCATTTT. Translating gives CASSFGGWNQPQHF.

The genes are TRBV20-1 and TRBJ1-4, with 7 bases that match TRBD1. The length of the CDR3 is 15 residues. With 3 bases clipped from V and 0 bases from J, the junction kept 4 bases outside the gene matches. Germline CDR1 reads DFQATT; CDR2 reads SNEGSKA (reference sequence). CDR3 amino acids: CSASGQVATNEKLFF. In DNA form, the CDR3 reads TGCAGTGCTAGTGGACAGGTTGCAACTAATGAAAAACTGTTTTTT.

The chain links TRBV4-2 to TRBJ2-7; TRBD1 matches at 9 bases. V trimming: 1 base; J trimming: 1 base; junction bases outside the gene matches: 8. This CDR3 has 17 residues. CDR1 and CDR2 from the germline V gene are LGHNA and YNFKEQ. This CDR3 reads CASSQGDRERESYEQYF. DNA for the CDR3: TGTGCCAGCAGCCAAGGGGACAGGGAACGTGAGTCCTACGAGCAGTACTTC.

This chain uses TRBV14 with TRBJ2-5, with D possibly being TRBD2 (5 bases). This CDR3 is 14 amino acids long. V lost 2 bases, J lost 4 bases, and 11 bases lay in between. CDR1 is SGHDN and CDR2 is FVKESK in the germline V gene. CDR3 in amino acids: CASSQKEVVETQYF. In DNA, the CDR3 is TGTGCCAGCAGCCAAAAGGAGGTTGTAGAGACCCAGTACTTC.

The rearrangement joins TRBV9 to TRBJ1-2; possibly TRBD1 for D (5 bases). Germline CDR1 reads SGDLS; CDR2 reads YYNGEE. Between the trimmed V and J ends, which lost 3 bases and 0 bases, there was a span of 12 bases. CDR3 length: 15 amino acids. The CDR3 reads CASSGYRSTNYGYTF. The CDR3 nucleotides read TGTGCCAGCAGCGGATACAGGTCTACTAACTATGGCTACACCTTC.

V and J are TRBV6-1 and TRBJ1-2, with 10 bases that match TRBD1. This CDR3 has 17 amino acids. From germline, CDR1 is MNHNS and CDR2 SASEGT. V trimming: 2 bases; J trimming: 8 bases; junction bases outside the gene matches: 14. DNA of the CDR3: TGTGCCAGCAGTGAAATGGCCCTACCTGGGACAGGGGCCGGCTACACCTTC. Residues: CASSEMALPGTGAGYTF.

CDR3 loop: CASSLVSGYTGELFF. The CDR3 DNA reads as TGTGCCAGCAGTTTAGTATCGGGTTACACCGGGGAGCTGTTTTTT. The V gene is TRBV27, the J gene TRBJ2-2; D uncertain. This CDR3 contains 15 residues. V was clipped by 2 bases and J by 3 bases, with 10 bases between them. The V gene's germline CDR1 is MNHEY and CDR2 SMNVEV (reference sequence).

The chain links TRBV24-1 to TRBJ2-3, with 10 bases matching TRBD2. V was pared by 7 bases and J by 5 bases, with 5 bases of the junction left unmatched. Germline-derived CDR1 and CDR2 are KGHDR and SFDVKD. The CDR3 is made up of 14 amino acids. CDR3 coding DNA: TGTGCCACCAGGGCTAGCGGGAGTGAAGATACGCAGTATTTT. Protein: CATRASGSEDTQYF.